One and the same sample provided the 16 T cell receptor beta chains below, sequenced in a study of human T cells and chemical hapten exposure. TCRdb analysed the RACE reads with MiXCR anew, one entry per CDR3 protein. Of 55,000 to 85,000 distinct CDR3 sequences in the sample, over 7.5% are singletons; the top ten hold 3.3%. Time point given: patch test 1, 2 weeks after DPC sensitization. Treatment denoted: therapeutic diphenylcyclopropenone sensitization with weekly scalp DPC. Sequencing was performed on whole blood, taken in connection with sensitization to the hapten diphenylcyclopropenone (DPC). The receptors were sampled from a woman aged 40-49 years with alopecia areata. Some clones in this sample may be carry-over from other donors' samples.

This clonotype was counted at least ten times. J is TRBJ1-4 and V is TRBV6-2 or TRBV6-3; 7 bases map to TRBD1. Germline CDR1 is MNHEY and CDR2 is SVGEGT. With V trimmed by 2 bases and J by 10 bases, 10 bases remained unmatched. The length of the CDR3 is 15 residues. For the CDR3, the DNA is TGTGCCAGCAGTTACCGGACAGGACAGTCGAGAAAACTGTTTTTT. This encodes CASSYRTGQSRKLFF.

CDR3 in amino acids: CASSARLSGGGRKETQYF. The CDR3 DNA is TGTGCCAGCAGCGCCCGATTATCGGGCGGTGGCCGAAAAGAGACCCAGTACTTC. The J gene is TRBJ2-5, the V gene TRBV9; D gene ambiguous. The germline gives CDR1 SGDLS, CDR2 YYNGEE. CDR3 length: 18 residues. Trimming shortened V by 3 bases and J by 3 bases, and 24 bases separated the two germline ends.

The table lists this clonotype with many counts. The CDR3 coding sequence is TGTGCCAGCAGCCGGCCCGGCGGGTCAGATACGCAGTATTTT. It encodes CASSRPGGSDTQYF. This rearrangement joins TRBV7-6 to TRBJ2-3; a possible D gene is TRBD2 (5 bases). Germline V CDR1 and CDR2: SGHVS, FNYEAQ. The CDR3 runs 14 residues. V was shortened by 5 bases and J by 4 bases, with 13 bases between the two germline ends.

The chain links TRBV20-1 to TRBJ1-2, with 10 bases lining up with TRBD1. Germline loops: CDR1 DFQATT, CDR2 SNEGSKA (reference sequence). V shed 0 bases, J shed 7 bases, and the junction held 8 bases outside the gene matches. The CDR3 has 15 amino acids. DNA for the CDR3: TGCAGTGCTAGAGAGAAGACAGGGGGCGGTCTTGGCTACACCTTC. Translated, it gives CSAREKTGGGLGYTF.

This clonotype was seen many times. The chain recombines TRBV23-1 with TRBJ1-4, with D uncertain. TRBV23-1 counts as an open reading frame of uncertain function. The germline V and J ends were trimmed by 4 bases and 5 bases, with 17 bases remaining between them. The CDR3 spans 16 residues. In DNA, the CDR3 is TGCGCCAGCAGTCCCAATCCCGTGGCAGAAAATGAAAAACTGTTTTTT. Translation: CASSPNPVAENEKLFF.

The chain combines TRBV30 with TRBJ1-1, with TRBD1 identical over 8 bases. Germline V gene lookup returns CDR1 GTSNPN and CDR2 SVGIG (reference sequence). The CDR3 extends over 14 amino acids. The V and J ends lost 4 bases and 8 bases, in that order; junction bases with no gene match: 12. CDR3 DNA: TGTGCCTGGACCAGGGGACAGGCCAATTCGGAAGCTTTCTTT. This gives the protein CAWTRGQANSEAFF.

In this sample, this clonotype turned up many times. This sequence joins TRBV7-9 and TRBJ2-7; TRBD2 might be the D (6 bases). Trimming took off 3 bases at V and 4 bases at J, with 16 bases between the two ends. The CDR3 spans 15 residues. Germline lookup yields CDR1 SEHNR and CDR2 FQNEAQ (reference sequence). CDR3 region: CASSLRGQAFYEQYF. CDR3 nucleotides: TGTGCCAGCAGCTTGCGGGGTCAGGCCTTTTACGAGCAGTACTTC. The variable domain in full, with the rest retrieved from reference TRBV7-9 and TRBJ2-7, is DTGVSQNPRHKITKRGQNVTFRCDPISEHNRLYWYRQTLGQGPEFLTYFQNEAQLEKSRLLSDRFSAERPKGSFSTLEIQRTEQGDSAMYLCASSLRGQAFYEQYFGPGTRLTVT.

Many counts were recorded for this clonotype. The V gene is TRBV24-1, the J gene TRBJ2-1; 7 bases align to TRBD2. CDR1 and CDR2 (germline): KGHDR, SFDVKD. The CDR3 has 12 amino acids. Losses at the gene ends were 9 bases for V and 5 bases for J; bases not matched to a gene: 3. CDR3 region: CATGTTDNEQFF. CDR3 bases: TGTGCCACCGGGACTACGGACAATGAGCAGTTCTTC.

This clonotype was observed many times. The V gene is TRBV19, the J gene TRBJ1-2; D is undetermined. From germline, CDR1 is LNHDA and CDR2 SQIVND (reference sequence). V was clipped by 2 bases and J by 6 bases, with 10 bases between them. The CDR3 extends over 13 amino acids. In DNA form, the CDR3 reads TGTGCCAGTAGTATAAAGGGAATGGATGGCTACACCTTC. As protein: CASSIKGMDGYTF.

This clonotype is labeled as medium-sized (0.01 to 0.1%). The chain recombines TRBV9 with TRBJ2-1; D gene unclear. CDR3 length: 15 amino acids. V was trimmed by 0 bases and J by 3 bases, leaving 10 bases between them. Per the germline V gene, CDR1 is SGDLS and CDR2 is YYNGEE. The CDR3 sequence: CASSVGRNNYNEQFF. CDR3 bases: TGTGCCAGCAGCGTAGGGCGGAATAACTACAATGAGCAGTTCTTC.

This clonotype was seen at least ten times. The chain carries TRBV7-8 and TRBJ2-5; 14 positions agree with TRBD2. Unmatched junction bases numbered 4, after V lost 6 bases and J lost 1 base. In germline, CDR1 is SGHVS, CDR2 FQNEAQ. The CDR3 totals 16 residues. CDR3 DNA: TGTGCCAGCAGGCCCGGGACTAGCGGGGGCCAAGAGACCCAGTACTTC. Its protein is CASRPGTSGGQETQYF. The entire variable domain, with the rest obtained from reference TRBV7-8 and TRBJ2-5, is as follows: GAGVSQSPRYKVAKRGQDVALRCDPISGHVSLFWYQQALGQGPEFLTYFQNEAQLDKSGLPSDRFFAERPEGSVSTLKIQRTQQEDSAVYLCASRPGTSGGQETQYFGPGTRLLVL.

This clonotype occurred many times. The chain carries TRBV2 and TRBJ2-3; 11 bases are shared with TRBD2. The junction had 6 bases not matched to a gene; V was cut back by 4 bases and J by 3 bases. Germline CDR1 SNHLY, CDR2 FYNNEI. CDR3 length: 16 amino acids. CDR3 DNA sequence: TGTGCCAGCAGTGGCGGTAGCGGGGGGGCAACAGATACGCAGTATTTT. This sequence encodes CASSGGSGGATDTQYF.

This clonotype appeared many times. This chain uses TRBV5-4 with TRBJ2-1; a possible D gene is TRBD2 (6 bases). CDR3 length: 15 amino acids. The germline V and J ends were trimmed by 5 bases and 0 bases, with 12 bases remaining between them. The germline gives CDR1 SGHNT, CDR2 YYREEE (reference sequence). CDR3 sequence: CASRSGLPSYNEQFF. In nucleotides, the CDR3 is TGTGCCAGCAGATCCGGACTACCCTCCTACAATGAGCAGTTCTTC.

The chain combines TRBV28 with TRBJ2-3; the D call may be TRBD1 or TRBD2 (6 bases each). CDR3 length: 12 amino acids. V lost 7 bases to trimming and J lost 6 bases, with 11 bases between them. Germline-derived CDR1 and CDR2 are MDHEN and SYDVKM. DNA for the CDR3: TGTGCCAGCAAGGGGGGTAGGGATACGCAGTATTTT. Its protein product is CASKGGRDTQYF.

This clonotype was seen more than once but under ten times. The rearrangement links TRBV2 to TRBJ1-1; D is undetermined. CDR1 is SNHLY and CDR2 is FYNNEI in the germline V gene. The CDR3 is 16 amino acids. V lost 2 bases and J lost 0, with 13 bases in between. Here the CDR3 reads CASSEPNVRVNTEAFF. The CDR3 DNA is TGTGCCAGCAGTGAACCGAACGTTAGGGTGAACACTGAAGCTTTCTTT.

In this sample, this clonotype turned up many times. The V and J genes are TRBV4-3 and TRBJ1-1; the match to TRBD1 covers 7 bases. J lost 6 bases, V lost 5 bases, and 3 bases had no gene match. The CDR3 extends over 12 amino acids. The germline V gene has CDR1 LGHNA and CDR2 YSLEER. This chain's CDR3 is CASSFQGAEAFF. In nucleotides, the CDR3 is TGCGCCAGCAGCTTTCAGGGGGCTGAAGCTTTCTTT.